One and the same sample provided the 20 T cell receptor beta chains below, sequenced in a study of shared clonotypes between healthy human individuals. Method: immunoSEQ multiplex PCR; TCRdb's copy keeps in-frame clones and lacks some. Among some 2.3 million clones listed, over 90% were seen once. Source material: naive CD4+ T cells from PBMCs. Documented subset: CD45RA+ positively selected. All receptors derive from a man between 18 and 29 years old in good health. Some clones in this sample may be carry-over from other donors' samples.

Details on this clone: Other nucleotide sequences from this sample produce the same CDR3. V usage is TRBV28 and J usage is TRBJ2-7, with D uncertain. This CDR3 spans 13 amino acids. Germline V gene sequence: CDR1 MDHEN, CDR2 SYDVKM. The V gene lost 2 bases and the J gene lost 6 bases, with 11 bases spanning the gap. CDR3 nucleotides: TGTGCCAGCAGTTTACGAGAAATGGGCGAGCAGTACTTC. Its translation is CASSLREMGEQYF.

The chain is built from TRBV7-2 and TRBJ2-2, with no clear D. The V gene lost 2 bases and the J gene lost 6 bases, with 7 bases spanning the gap. Per the germline V gene, CDR1 is SGHTA and CDR2 is FQGNSA. The CDR3 runs to 13 residues. The CDR3: CASSLNAAGELFF. DNA for the CDR3: TGTGCCAGCAGCTTAAACGCGGCCGGGGAGCTGTTTTTT. The full variable domain, completed using reference TRBV7-2 and TRBJ2-2, is GAGVSQSPSNKVTEKGKDVELRCDPISGHTALYWYRQSLGQGLEFLIYFQGNSAPDKSGLPSDRFSAERTGGSVSTLTIQRTQQEDSAVYLCASSLNAAGELFFGEGSRLTVL.

The DNA for the CDR3 is TGTGCCAGCAGTTCCCAAGACTACGAGCAGTACTTC. Amino acids: CASSSQDYEQYF. V is TRBV6-6 and J is TRBJ2-7; D not resolved. V was clipped by 4 bases and J by 3 bases, with 7 bases between them. Per germline, CDR1 MNHNY and CDR2 SVGAGI (reference sequence). The CDR3 sequence is 12 residues long.

The CDR3 DNA follows: TGTGCCAGCAGCTTGAAGAGATCGACTTGGGAGCTGTTTTTT. Translation: CASSLKRSTWELFF. The V call is TRBV11-2, the J call TRBJ2-2; D ambiguous. There are 14 residues in the CDR3. V lost 3 bases and J 9 bases, leaving 14 bases between the germline ends. The germline CDR1 and CDR2 sequences are SGHAT and FQNNGV.

With regard to this clone: Other nucleotide sequences in the sample specify the same CDR3. The chain employs TRBV28 and TRBJ2-5, with unresolved D. Germline assignment: CDR1 MDHEN and CDR2 SYDVKM. The CDR3 has 11 residues. Trimming left V 6 bases short and J 5 bases short, with 7 bases between. CDR3 loop: CASRTRETQYF. In DNA form, the CDR3 reads TGTGCCAGCAGGACGAGGGAGACCCAGTACTTC.

Note on this clone: This sample also contains other DNA sequences that code for the same CDR3. This sequence joins TRBV14 and TRBJ2-1; D is perhaps TRBD1 (5 bases). The CDR3 is 15 residues long. The V gene's germline CDR1 is SGHDN and CDR2 FVKESK. Trimming shortened V by 1 base and J by 0 bases, and 7 bases separated the two germline ends. The CDR3 is CASSQAGFSYNEQFF. DNA of the CDR3: TGTGCCAGCAGCCAAGCAGGGTTCTCCTACAATGAGCAGTTCTTC.

This clone was recorded only once. The chain joins TRBV5-1 to TRBJ2-5; TRBD1 is a possible D gene (5 bases). There are 15 residues in the CDR3. V dropped 1 base and J dropped 4 bases, with 14 bases sitting between them. CDR1 is SGHRS and CDR2 is YFSETQ in the germline V gene. CDR3 coding DNA: TGCGCCAGCAGCTTGAGCTGGGGCCACGGAGAGACCCAGTACTTC. Encoded protein: CASSLSWGHGETQYF.

The J gene is TRBJ2-1, the V gene TRBV7-9; D may correspond to TRBD1 or TRBD2 (5 bases each). V was clipped by 7 bases and J by 8 bases, with 21 bases between them. The germline V gene encodes CDR1 SEHNR and CDR2 FQNEAQ (reference sequence). The CDR3 consists of 15 residues. CDR3 coding DNA: TGTGCCAGCAACTCCCCCGGGACGGGCGCCGATGAGCAGTTCTTC. Translating gives CASNSPGTGADEQFF.

This chain links TRBV7-2 with TRBJ2-1; the match to TRBD1 covers 10 bases. Germline V lookup: CDR1 SGHTA, CDR2 FQGNSA. The CDR3 contains 15 residues. The V and J ends lost 6 bases and 4 bases, in that order; junction bases with no gene match: 6. The CDR3 bases are TGTGCCAGCAGTTCCGGGACAGGGGTTTACAATGAGCAGTTCTTC. Its translation is CASSSGTGVYNEQFF. Combining the CDR3 with reference TRBV7-2 and TRBJ2-1 gives the whole variable domain GAGVSQSPSNKVTEKGKDVELRCDPISGHTALYWYRQSLGQGLEFLIYFQGNSAPDKSGLPSDRFSAERTGGSVSTLTIQRTQQEDSAVYLCASSSGTGVYNEQFFGPGTRLTVL.

V gene TRBV28 combines with J gene TRBJ2-5; no firm D call. Germline V gene data show CDR1 as MDHEN and CDR2 as SYDVKM. This CDR3 has 13 residues. V dropped 5 bases and J dropped 5 bases, with 12 bases sitting between them. The CDR3 loop is CASSLGVRETQYF. As DNA, the CDR3 is TGTGCCAGCAGTCTCGGTGTAAGGGAGACCCAGTACTTC. Based on the CDR3 plus reference TRBV28 and TRBJ2-5, the full variable domain is DVKVTQSSRYLVKRTGEKVFLECVQDMDHENMFWYRQDPGLGLRLIYFSYDVKMKEKGDIPEGYSVSREKKERFSLILESASTNQTSMYLCASSLGVRETQYFGPGTRLLVL.

This chain joins TRBV5-1 and TRBJ2-7; D may be TRBD1 or TRBD2 (6 bases each). The CDR3 contains 15 residues. Trimming shortened V by 4 bases and J by 0 bases, and 14 bases separated the two germline ends. The V gene's germline CDR1 is SGHRS and CDR2 YFSETQ. Here the CDR3 DNA reads TGCGCCAGCAGCAGGAGGGGGATTAGCTCCTACGAGCAGTACTTC. Translating it yields CASSRRGISSYEQYF.

DNA of the CDR3: TGTGCCAGCAGTTTCCGGGGGTCTGAAGCTTTCTTT. As protein: CASSFRGSEAFF. V and J are TRBV6-5 and TRBJ1-1; D perhaps matches TRBD1 (5 bases). In germline, CDR1 is MNHEY, CDR2 SVGAGI. The CDR3 runs to 12 residues. Trimming removed 4 bases at V and 6 bases at J, with 9 bases between.

The rearrangement uses TRBV6-5 and TRBJ1-3; D remains ambiguous. CDR3 length: 15 residues. Trimming cost V 0 bases and J 3 bases, with 9 bases left between them. Germline loops: CDR1 MNHEY, CDR2 SVGAGI. CDR3 sequence reads: CASSYSAGNGNTIYF. CDR3 bases: TGTGCCAGCAGTTACTCAGCGGGGAATGGAAACACCATATATTTT.

The chain recombines TRBV7-2 with TRBJ2-7, with D possibly matching TRBD1 (5 bases). Trimming removed 4 bases from V and 4 bases from J, with 11 bases in between. There are 13 residues in the CDR3. Germline assignment: CDR1 SGHTA and CDR2 FQGNSA. CDR3 amino acids: CASSSGWGYEQYF. CDR3 sequence (DNA): TGTGCCAGCAGCTCAGGGTGGGGTTACGAGCAGTACTTC.

V is TRBV5-1 and J is TRBJ2-1; 9 nucleotides match TRBD2. The CDR3 length is 16 residues. Trimming at V came to 6 bases and at J to 0 bases, leaving 7 bases not matched to a gene. Germline CDR1 SGHRS, CDR2 YFSETQ. The CDR3, as DNA: TGCGCCAGCACTTCGTTAGCGGGAGCCTCCTACAATGAGCAGTTCTTC. Protein: CASTSLAGASYNEQFF.

This rearrangement joins TRBV29-1 to TRBJ1-1; TRBD1 is a possible D gene (5 bases). Germline CDR1 reads SQVTM; CDR2 reads ANQGSEA. The V end lost 6 bases, the J end lost 1 base, and 12 bases lay between the germline ends. The CDR3 is made up of 13 amino acids. The CDR3 DNA follows: TGCAGCGTGGGGGGACTAACGAACACTGAAGCTTTCTTT. Translating gives CSVGGLTNTEAFF. Drawing the rest from reference TRBV29-1 and TRBJ1-1, the complete variable domain is SAVISQKPSRDICQRGTSLTIQCQVDSQVTMMFWYRQQPGQSLTLIATANQGSEATYESGFVIDKFPISRPNLTFSTLTVSNMSPEDSSIYLCSVGGLTNTEAFFGQGTRLTVV.

A word on this clone: Other DNA sequences of this sample code for an identical CDR3. The chain has TRBV2 and TRBJ2-1, with unresolved D. Trimming cost V 3 bases and J 4 bases, with 7 bases left between them. The germline gives CDR1 SNHLY, CDR2 FYNNEI. CDR3 size: 13 residues. The CDR3 bases are TGTGCCAGCAGTGAGTCTAGGTACAATGAGCAGTTCTTC. It translates to CASSESRYNEQFF.

The J gene is TRBJ2-1, the V gene TRBV27; 14 nucleotides agree with TRBD2. This CDR3 comprises 18 residues. With V trimmed by 1 base and J by 4 bases, 6 bases remained unmatched. Germline V gene sequence: CDR1 MNHEY, CDR2 SMNVEV (reference sequence). CDR3 sequence reads: CASSLYPRTSGRYNEQFF. The CDR3 DNA sequence: TGTGCCAGCAGTTTATACCCCAGGACTAGCGGGAGGTACAATGAGCAGTTCTTC.

This chain joins TRBV27 and TRBJ2-7, with D uncertain. Trimming shortened V by 6 bases and J by 4 bases, and 25 bases separated the two germline ends. The CDR3 totals 17 residues. From germline, CDR1 is MNHEY and CDR2 SMNVEV (reference sequence). This CDR3 reads CASSLLSDPSALYEQYF. The CDR3 region has the DNA TGTGCCAGCAGCCTACTCTCGGACCCCTCGGCTTTGTACGAGCAGTACTTC.

This chain links TRBV7-3 with TRBJ2-7; 7 bases are shared with TRBD1. CDR1 is SGHTA, CDR2 FQGTGA, per germline. V gave up 5 bases and J gave up 2 bases; unmatched junction bases: 12. CDR3 length: 16 amino acids. The CDR3 region has the DNA TGTGCCAGCAGCCTGGCCGGTACAGGGGCCCCCTACGAGCAGTACTTC. Translation: CASSLAGTGAPYEQYF.